A selection of T cell receptor beta chains follows, all from one sample in a study of T cell changes during pregnancy in multiple sclerosis. Profiled with immunoSEQ multiplex PCR; TCRdb holds only in-frame clones, not every one. Here the sample spans about 75,000 clones, about 93% being singletons. The sequenced sample was CD4+ T cells from peripheral blood mononuclear cells, obtained after pregnancy. The receptors derive from a female donor with multiple sclerosis, enrolled in a pregnancy study. Both conserved end residues are part of each CDR3. Clone size appears in some rows only: once, few, many, or a class for an expanded clone.

J gene	CDR3 length	clone size	V gene	CDR3 protein
TRBJ2-1	11	-	TRBV2	CASTLAAPQFF
TRBJ1-1	16	once	TRBV4-3	CASSQEPSAGFAEAFF
TRBJ2-1	18	-	TRBV11-2	CASSSPHPRDRGRNEQFF
TRBJ2-1	17	-	TRBV4-2	CASSHPPSGRVNNEQFF
TRBJ2-5	14	-	TRBV5-1	CASSFGLARETQYF
TRBJ2-2	16	-	TRBV9	CASSVGLAGATGELFF
TRBJ2-1	14	-	TRBV7-9	CASSPGSVYNEQFF
TRBJ2-7	17	-	TRBV5-4	CASSFARGLAGPYEQYF
TRBJ1-1	15	-	TRBV5-4	CASSLEGPRNTEAFF
TRBJ2-7	18	-	TRBV28	CASRARDSAVPTDYEQYF
TRBJ2-7	18	-	TRBV7-8	CASSLGSLAGGLYYEQYF